The T cell receptor (beta chain) under discussion was sequenced for a study of blood T cell repertoires in COVID-19. Study at large: Researchers got acute and convalescent COVID-19 samples from the United States, Italy and Spain. The analysed material was cDNA or gDNA that came from T cells, B-cell-depleted T cells, or PBMCs.

This clone was counted a few times. The germline V gene has CDR1 KGHSH and CDR2 LQKENI. This CDR3 has 14 residues. Trimming left V 6 bases short and J 4 bases short, with 10 bases between. Original data processing: Using reference gene primer amplification, nucleated cell counts were estimated. The data were produced by immunoSEQ multiplex PCR, yet TCRdb's version contains in-frame clones alone and is incomplete. V and J calls and clone size are copied from that table; D and trimming were computed from the DNA. Of about 92,000 clones listed, 70% to 85% are singletons. The sequence came from a human donor in a cohort sampled during active COVID-19. Sequences were obtained from peripheral blood. The chain employs TRBV18 and TRBJ2-6; D unresolved. The CDR3 sequence is CASSPSPGANVLTF. The DNA for the CDR3 is TGTGCCAGCTCCCCCTCCCCCGGGGCCAACGTCCTGACTTTC. Supplemented by reference TRBV18 and TRBJ2-6, the full variable domain reads NAGVMQNPRHLVRRRGQEARLRCSPMKGHSHVYWYRQLPEEGLKFMVYLQKENIIDESGMPKERFSAEFPKEGPSILRIQQVVRGDSAAYFCASSPSPGANVLTFGAGSRLTVL.